This passage covers 26 T cell receptor beta chains from one sample sequenced in a study of blood T cell repertoires in COVID-19. Assay: immunoSEQ multiplex PCR; the TCRdb copy retains only in-frame clones and omits some. The sample contains around 230,000 clones, around 86% of which appear only once. The sample was PBMCs or T cells enriched from blood (not recorded which). Receptor source: a middle-aged woman with acute COVID-19.

J is TRBJ1-3 and V is TRBV21-1. TRBV21-1 represents a pseudogene. This CDR3 contains 17 residues. The DNA of the CDR3 is TGTGCCAGCAGCAATTCTCTAGGGCGGGCGAAGGGAAACACCATATATTTT. Translating it yields CASSNSLGRAKGNTIYF.

CDR3 in DNA: TGTGCCAGCAGCTTCCCTAGCGGGAGTTCTTCCGAGCAGTACTTC. Residues: CASSFPSGSSSEQYF. The V call is TRBV5-6, the J call TRBJ2-7, with 10 bases that match TRBD2. Trimming removed 2 bases from V and 6 bases from J; junction bases left unmatched: 8. This CDR3 has 15 amino acids. Germline CDR1 reads SGHDT; CDR2 reads YYEEEE.

The chain couples TRBV6-5 to TRBJ2-7; 7 bases are shared with TRBD1. The trim removed 5 bases at V and 3 bases at J, leaving 4 bases unmatched. Per the germline V gene, CDR1 is MNHEY and CDR2 is SVGAGI. The CDR3 spans 13 residues. CDR3 residues: CASSRQGRYEQYF. The CDR3 nucleotides read TGTGCCAGCAGTCGACAGGGACGCTACGAGCAGTACTTC.

J is TRBJ2-7 and V is TRBV11-3; 8 bases line up with TRBD2. Looked up from germline, CDR1 is SGHNT and CDR2 is YENEEA. The junction had 11 bases not matched to a gene; V was cut back by 0 bases and J by 7 bases. The CDR3 sequence is 16 residues long. For the CDR3, the DNA is TGTGCCAGCAGCTTAGACCTAGCGGGTCCCGCCGGGGAGCAGTACTTC. This translates into CASSLDLAGPAGEQYF.

This clone was counted only a few times. The chain recombines TRBV5-1 with TRBJ2-1; possibly TRBD2 for D (5 bases). V lost 1 base, J lost 5 bases, and 7 bases lay in between. Germline-derived CDR1 and CDR2 are SGHRS and YFSETQ. The CDR3 is 13 residues long. In nucleotides, the CDR3 is TGCGCCAGCAGCTTGTCGGGGAACAATGAGCAGTTCTTC. Its translation is CASSLSGNNEQFF.

The V and J genes are TRBV28 and TRBJ2-1, with 9 bases identical to TRBD2. The CDR3 runs 13 residues. CDR1 and CDR2 from the germline V gene are MDHEN and SYDVKM. The V gene end was trimmed by 6 bases and the J gene end by 4 bases; junction bases not matched to a gene: 1. CDR3: CASRLAGYNEQFF. The CDR3 DNA reads as TGTGCCAGCAGGCTAGCGGGGTACAATGAGCAGTTCTTC.

This clone was detected a few times. The chain couples TRBV6-5 to TRBJ2-3; 8 bases match TRBD2. There are 14 residues in the CDR3. The germline V gene has CDR1 MNHEY and CDR2 SVGAGI. V was clipped by 6 bases and J by 4 bases; unmatched bases: 6. The CDR3 region is CASSLGGGPDTQYF. In DNA, the CDR3 is TGTGCCAGCAGCCTCGGGGGGGGCCCAGATACGCAGTATTTT.

The chain is built from TRBV3-1 (or the pseudogene TRBV3-2) and TRBJ2-7; TRBD2 agrees at 14 bases. V lost 6 bases to trimming and J lost 6 bases; unmatched junction nucleotides: 4. Per the germline V gene, CDR1 is LGHDT and CDR2 is YNNKEL (reference sequence). CDR3 length: 14 amino acids. In DNA, the CDR3 is TGTGCCAGCAGTATCGGACTAGCGGGGGGCGAGCAGTACTTC. It is translated as CASSIGLAGGEQYF.

The CDR3 here is CATSGRGNQETQYF. CDR3 sequence (DNA): TGTGCCACCTCTGGGCGGGGGAACCAAGAGACCCAGTACTTC. The rearrangement joins TRBV24-1 to TRBJ2-5, with 7 nucleotides matching TRBD2. This CDR3 comprises 14 residues. The V segment lost 9 bases and the J segment 0 bases; nucleotides outside the gene matches: 6. Germline CDR1 and CDR2: KGHDR and SFDVKD.

The chain is built from TRBV5-4 and TRBJ2-7, with 7 bases that match TRBD2. V shed 4 bases and J 2 bases; nucleotides not matched to a gene: 9. CDR3 length equals 15 residues. Germline CDR1 reads SGHNT; CDR2 reads YYREEE (reference sequence). CDR3 sequence: CASSKSGNPTYEQYF. The CDR3, as DNA: TGTGCCAGCAGCAAAAGCGGGAACCCAACCTACGAGCAGTACTTC.

This chain uses TRBV30 with TRBJ2-3; D remains ambiguous. The V end was cut by 2 bases, the J end by 0 bases, with 6 bases between. This CDR3 region has 13 residues. Germline V gene data show CDR1 as GTSNPN and CDR2 as SVGIG (reference sequence). CDR3 coding DNA: TGTGCCTGGAGTAAACTCAGCACAGATACGCAGTATTTT. The encoded protein is CAWSKLSTDTQYF.

The chain carries TRBV7-3 and TRBJ2-1; 10 nucleotides agree with TRBD2. V was pared by 7 bases and J by 9 bases, with 9 bases of the junction left unmatched. CDR3 size: 14 residues. Germline V gene sequence: CDR1 SGHTA, CDR2 FQGTGA. The CDR3 coding sequence is TGTGCCAGCACCCTGACTAGCGGGCAGGGTGAGCAGTTCTTC. Translation gives CASTLTSGQGEQFF.

V usage is TRBV19 and J usage is TRBJ2-2; 7 bases line up with TRBD1. Germline-derived CDR1 and CDR2 are LNHDA and SQIVND (reference sequence). J was trimmed by 4 bases and V by 3 bases; bases with no gene match: 8. The CDR3 has 16 residues. CDR3 bases: TGTGCCAGTAGTATTACAATGACAGGGATCACCGGGGAGCTGTTTTTT. It encodes CASSITMTGITGELFF.

The CDR3 sequence: CASSPGTRTSTDTQYF. CDR3 in DNA: TGCGCCAGCAGCCCAGGGACTAGGACTAGCACAGATACGCAGTATTTT. The rearrangement joins TRBV5-1 to TRBJ2-3, with 8 bases identical to TRBD2. V lost 4 bases and J lost 0; bases outside the gene matches: 7. The CDR3 is 16 amino acids. Germline loops: CDR1 SGHRS, CDR2 YFSETQ. The full variable domain, its missing parts supplied by reference TRBV5-1 and TRBJ2-3, is KAGVTQTPRYLIKTRGQQVTLSCSPISGHRSVSWYQQTPGQGLQFLFEYFSETQRNKGNFPGRFSGRQFSNSRSEMNVSTLELGDSALYLCASSPGTRTSTDTQYFGPGTRLTVL.

The V and J genes are TRBV11-3 and TRBJ1-1; 9 nucleotides line up with TRBD1. The V segment lost 6 bases and the J segment 1 base; nucleotides outside the gene matches: 3. The CDR3 runs 14 residues. CDR1 and CDR2 (germline): SGHNT, YENEEA. CDR3 coding DNA: TGTGCCAGCAGTAAGGACAGGGGGAACACTGAAGCTTTCTTT. Amino acid sequence: CASSKDRGNTEAFF.

V usage is TRBV5-1 and J usage is TRBJ2-1, with 16 nucleotides matching TRBD2. The CDR3 runs 16 residues. Germline CDR1 is SGHRS and CDR2 is YFSETQ. Trimming took 4 bases from V and 9 from J; bases not matched to a gene: 7. CDR3 nucleotide sequence: TGCGCCAGCAGCATGGGACTAGCGGGAGGGATAGGTGAGCAGTTCTTC. Translating it yields CASSMGLAGGIGEQFF.

The gene calls are TRBV19 and TRBJ2-7; D may be TRBD2 (6 bases). The CDR3 is 15 residues long. V was pared by 3 bases and J by 3 bases, with 15 bases between. Germline CDR1 and CDR2: LNHDA and SQIVND (reference sequence). CDR3: CASSIGLARFYEQYF. CDR3 nucleotide sequence: TGTGCCAGTAGTATCGGCCTAGCGAGATTCTACGAGCAGTACTTC.

The chain carries TRBV24-1 and TRBJ2-1, with 10 bases matching TRBD2. The V gene's germline CDR1 is KGHDR and CDR2 SFDVKD. The CDR3 is made up of 14 amino acids. V lost 6 bases and J lost 8; bases outside the gene matches: 6. Here the CDR3 DNA reads TGTGCCACCAGTCAGGCTAGCGGGAGATATGAGCAGTTCTTC. Protein product: CATSQASGRYEQFF.

The CDR3 protein is CASSLDLEWVSDTQYF. The DNA of the CDR3 is TGTGCCAGCAGCTTAGATCTAGAATGGGTTTCAGATACGCAGTATTTT. The chain joins TRBV11-2 to TRBJ2-3; no clear D gene. The CDR3 has 16 residues. Germline V gene lookup returns CDR1 SGHAT and CDR2 FQNNGV. V was cut by 0 bases and J by 4 bases, with 14 bases left in between.

V usage is TRBV5-1 and J usage is TRBJ2-7; D gene uncertain. Trimming shortened V by 0 bases and J by 3 bases, and 10 bases separated the two germline ends. Germline loops: CDR1 SGHRS, CDR2 YFSETQ. The CDR3 totals 14 residues. The CDR3 reads CASSLGLQLYEQYF. CDR3 coding DNA: TGCGCCAGCAGCTTGGGTCTACAGCTCTACGAGCAGTACTTC. Looking up the rest from reference TRBV5-1 and TRBJ2-7 gives the full variable domain: KAGVTQTPRYLIKTRGQQVTLSCSPISGHRSVSWYQQTPGQGLQFLFEYFSETQRNKGNFPGRFSGRQFSNSRSEMNVSTLELGDSALYLCASSLGLQLYEQYFGPGTRLTVT.

The chain combines TRBV5-4 with TRBJ2-7, with 13 bases matching TRBD2. Unmatched junction bases numbered 9, after V lost 3 bases and J lost 0 bases. This CDR3 comprises 18 residues. Germline CDR1 is SGHNT and CDR2 is YYREEE (reference sequence). Written as DNA, the CDR3 is TGTGCCAGCAGCTCGCCGGGACTAGCGGGAAAAAGCTCCTACGAGCAGTACTTC. Its translation is CASSSPGLAGKSSYEQYF.

This chain connects TRBV24-1 to TRBJ2-3; TRBD2 agrees at 10 bases. The CDR3 is 16 amino acids. Germline CDR1 reads KGHDR; CDR2 reads SFDVKD. Trimming cost V 0 bases and J 4 bases; bases outside gene matches: 3. The CDR3 protein is CATSDLASGSADTQYF. CDR3 in DNA: TGTGCCACCAGTGATTTGGCTAGCGGGAGCGCAGATACGCAGTATTTT.

The rearrangement joins TRBV12-5 to TRBJ1-5; tentative D call: TRBD1 (5 bases). Germline V gene data show CDR1 as LGHNT and CDR2 as FRNRAP. CDR3 length equals 13 residues. V was clipped by 1 base and J by 9 bases, with 10 bases between them. The DNA for the CDR3 is TGTGCTAGTGGTTTGGACGGCCAGGGGCCCCAGCATTTT. Translating it yields CASGLDGQGPQHF.

This clone was seen just once. V gene TRBV10-2 combines with J gene TRBJ1-2; D is possibly TRBD1 (6 bases). From germline, CDR1 is WSHSY and CDR2 SAAADI. Trimming took 3 bases from V and 0 from J, leaving 11 bases between them. This CDR3 comprises 15 residues. CDR3 loop: CASSDWGQTNYGYTF. CDR3 nucleotides: TGCGCCAGCAGTGACTGGGGGCAAACTAACTATGGCTACACCTTC.

In its sample, this clone was seen once. V is TRBV5-6 and J is TRBJ2-7; 9 bases are shared with TRBD1. V was pared by 5 bases and J by 5 bases, with 14 bases of the junction left unmatched. CDR1 is SGHDT, CDR2 YYEEEE, per germline. The CDR3 length is 16 residues. CDR3 region: CASSLYRDRADDEQYF. CDR3 DNA: TGTGCCAGCAGTTTGTACCGGGACAGGGCTGATGACGAGCAGTACTTC.

This chain joins TRBV29-1 and TRBJ2-1; 9 bases are shared with TRBD1. V lost 6 bases, J lost 4 bases, and 16 bases stayed unmatched. The CDR3 is 17 residues long. Per the germline V gene, CDR1 is SQVTM and CDR2 is ANQGSEA. The CDR3 region is CSVAQQGARILYNEQFF. In DNA form, the CDR3 reads TGCAGCGTCGCCCAACAGGGGGCGCGGATACTTTACAATGAGCAGTTCTTC.